These 19 T cell receptor beta chains were sequenced from one sample in a study of cytomegalovirus exposure and HLA in healthy donors. PCR involved 60 Vbeta and 13 Jbeta primers. The protocol was immunoSEQ multiplex PCR, while the TCRdb copy is restricted to in-frame clones and leaves out a portion. The sample has under 200,000 clones; 79% are singletons. Material: PBMCs. These receptors originate from a woman between 50 and 59 years old in good health and CMV-seronegative.

V and J are TRBV19 and TRBJ1-5; TRBD1 matches 7 bases. The germline gives CDR1 LNHDA, CDR2 SQIVND (reference sequence). The CDR3 length is 18 residues. With 3 bases clipped from V and 2 bases from J, the junction kept 13 bases outside the gene matches. The CDR3 coding sequence is TGTGCCAGTAGTATCCGACAGGGCCAAGGTGGTGGCAATCAGCCCCAGCATTTT. It codes for CASSIRQGQGGGNQPQHF.

This chain joins TRBV5-1 and TRBJ2-1; 16 bases line up with TRBD2. Trimming cost V 7 bases and J 4 bases; bases outside gene matches: 2. CDR3 length equals 15 residues. The germline gives CDR1 SGHRS, CDR2 YFSETQ. In DNA form, the CDR3 reads TGCGCCAGCGGGACTAGCGGGGGGGAATACAATGAGCAGTTCTTC. The encoded protein is CASGTSGGEYNEQFF. Full variable domain (remainder filled in from reference TRBV5-1 and TRBJ2-1): KAGVTQTPRYLIKTRGQQVTLSCSPISGHRSVSWYQQTPGQGLQFLFEYFSETQRNKGNFPGRFSGRQFSNSRSEMNVSTLELGDSALYLCASGTSGGEYNEQFFGPGTRLTVL.

The J gene is TRBJ2-5, the V gene TRBV5-6; TRBD1 aligns across 8 bases. J gave up 1 base and V 4 bases, and 3 bases lay outside the gene matches. The CDR3 covers 14 residues. Germline V gene data show CDR1 as SGHDT and CDR2 as YYEEEE. DNA of the CDR3: TGTGCCAGCAGCGACAGGGGATTCCAAGAGACCCAGTACTTC. It codes for CASSDRGFQETQYF.

J is TRBJ1-3 and V is TRBV6-5; D perhaps matches TRBD1 (6 bases). The CDR3 loop spans 14 amino acids. CDR1 MNHEY and CDR2 SVGAGI come from the germline V gene. The V end lost 6 bases, the J end lost 2 bases, and 11 bases lay between the germline ends. CDR3 nucleotides: TGTGCCAGCAGAACCCAGGGGACTGGAAACACCATATATTTT. This gives the protein CASRTQGTGNTIYF.

The chain couples TRBV28 to TRBJ2-7; perhaps TRBD1 as D (6 bases). CDR3 size: 14 residues. The germline V and J ends were trimmed by 3 bases and 2 bases, with 11 bases remaining between them. Germline CDR1 reads MDHEN; CDR2 reads SYDVKM. In DNA, the CDR3 is TGTGCCAGCAGTTTGTTTGGGACAACCTACGAGCAGTACTTC. It yields the protein CASSLFGTTYEQYF.

The gene calls are TRBV6-6 and TRBJ1-1; D is uncertain. Germline CDR1 and CDR2: MNHNY and SVGAGI (reference sequence). Trimming took 0 bases from V and 7 from J, leaving 6 bases between them. The CDR3 covers 12 residues. CDR3 DNA: TGTGCCAGCAGTTACTCGACTAGTGAAGCTTTCTTT. Encoded protein: CASSYSTSEAFF.

The chain uses TRBV9 and TRBJ2-6; no clear D. The CDR3 is 14 amino acids. Trimming removed 4 bases from V and 0 bases from J, with 5 bases in between. The germline CDR1 and CDR2 sequences are SGDLS and YYNGEE. CDR3 DNA sequence: TGTGCCAGCAGCCGGAGCTCTGGGGCCAACGTCCTGACTTTC. Protein: CASSRSSGANVLTF.

The chain employs TRBV6-5 and TRBJ1-1; no reliable D call. Looked up from germline, CDR1 is MNHEY and CDR2 is SVGAGI. With 8 bases removed from V and 4 bases from J, the gap between germline ends came to 11 bases. The CDR3 contains 12 residues. CDR3 sequence reads: CASSLSGTEAFF. The CDR3 DNA is TGTGCCAGCTCCTTATCAGGCACTGAAGCTTTCTTT.

This clone was seen a few times. The chain combines TRBV6-1 with TRBJ1-2; TRBD1 agrees at 10 bases. The CDR3 extends over 15 amino acids. Germline lookup yields CDR1 MNHNS and CDR2 SASEGT. V lost 4 bases to trimming and J lost 4 bases; unmatched junction nucleotides: 6. The CDR3: CASSAETGGSYGYTF. For the CDR3, the DNA is TGTGCCAGCAGTGCCGAGACAGGGGGCAGCTATGGCTACACCTTC.

This clone is a singleton in its sample. This rearrangement joins TRBV7-2 to TRBJ1-1; D gene uncertain. The germline V gene has CDR1 SGHTA and CDR2 FQGNSA. V gave up 5 bases and J gave up 1 base, with 8 bases separating them. The CDR3 sequence is 13 residues long. The CDR3 loop reads CASSPNRNTEAFF. CDR3 DNA sequence: TGTGCCAGCAGCCCCAACAGGAACACTGAAGCTTTCTTT.

The CDR3 spells CASTPAGASSYEQYF. The CDR3 bases are TGTGCCAGCACTCCAGCGGGGGCAAGCTCCTACGAGCAGTACTTC. V usage is TRBV2 and J usage is TRBJ2-7, with 8 bases matching TRBD2. CDR3 length equals 15 residues. V lost 7 bases and J lost 0; bases outside the gene matches: 8. From germline, CDR1 is SNHLY and CDR2 FYNNEI.

This sequence joins TRBV28 and TRBJ2-4; 7 bases line up with TRBD1. Germline CDR1 MDHEN, CDR2 SYDVKM. This CDR3 is built from 13 residues. Trimming removed 5 bases from V and 8 bases from J; junction bases left unmatched: 6. The CDR3 bases are TGTGCCAGCAGTCTGACAGGGAGCGACATTCAGTACTTC. Translation: CASSLTGSDIQYF.

The chain is built from TRBV18 and TRBJ2-6, with 9 bases lining up with TRBD1. The CDR3 covers 17 residues. Germline loops: CDR1 KGHSH, CDR2 LQKENI. With V trimmed by 5 bases and J by 1 base, 6 bases remained unmatched. The CDR3 spells CASSETGGSSGANVLTF. The DNA for the CDR3 is TGTGCCAGCTCAGAAACAGGGGGCTCTTCTGGGGCCAACGTCCTGACTTTC.

J is TRBJ1-2 and V is TRBV5-4, with D possibly TRBD1 on 6 matching bases. The germline V and J ends were trimmed by 4 bases and 2 bases, with 9 bases remaining between them. The CDR3 spans 13 residues. Looked up from germline, CDR1 is SGHNT and CDR2 is YYREEE (reference sequence). The chain's CDR3 is CASSAGQNYGYTF. DNA of the CDR3: TGTGCCAGCAGCGCTGGACAGAACTATGGCTACACCTTC. Full variable domain (outside the CDR3, taken from reference TRBV5-4 and TRBJ1-2): ETGVTQSPTHLIKTRGQQVTLRCSSQSGHNTVSWYQQALGQGPQFIFQYYREEENGRGNFPPRFSGLQFPNYSSELNVNALELDDSALYLCASSAGQNYGYTFGSGTRLTVV.

The chain joins TRBV6-1 to TRBJ1-6, with D maybe TRBD1 (5 bases). Germline V lookup: CDR1 MNHNS, CDR2 SASEGT. This CDR3 region has 13 residues. Trimming removed 6 bases at V and 5 bases at J, with 8 bases between. The CDR3 sequence is CASSDSHNSPLHF. The CDR3 nucleotides are TGTGCCAGCAGCGACAGCCATAATTCACCCCTCCACTTT.

The V and J genes are TRBV9 and TRBJ2-5; a weak D match, TRBD2 (6 bases). Germline assignment: CDR1 SGDLS and CDR2 YYNGEE. Trimming took off 3 bases at V and 3 bases at J, with 12 bases between the two ends. CDR3 length equals 14 residues. The CDR3 DNA reads TGTGCCAGCAGCGAACTAGCTTCCAAAGAGACCCAGTACTTC. Translating gives CASSELASKETQYF.

The chain carries TRBV5-4 and TRBJ2-5; weak D call: TRBD1 (6 bases). V was trimmed by 4 bases and J by 2 bases, leaving 12 bases between them. Germline loops: CDR1 SGHNT, CDR2 YYREEE (reference sequence). The CDR3 extends over 14 amino acids. The CDR3 reads CASSRNRDQETQYF. The CDR3, as DNA: TGTGCCAGCAGCCGTAACAGGGATCAAGAGACCCAGTACTTC.

This chain links TRBV29-1 with TRBJ2-7, with 11 bases identical to TRBD2. CDR3 size: 18 residues. CDR1 SQVTM and CDR2 ANQGSEA come from the germline V gene. The trim removed 1 base at V and 2 bases at J, leaving 13 bases unmatched. The CDR3 sequence is CSVEGVRLAGTNPYEQYF. The CDR3 nucleotides are TGCAGCGTTGAAGGAGTACGACTAGCGGGAACTAATCCCTACGAGCAGTACTTC.

V gene TRBV7-2 combines with J gene TRBJ1-3, with 8 bases matching TRBD1. V shed 5 bases, J shed 0 bases, and the junction held 9 bases outside the gene matches. Germline V gives CDR1 SGHTA, CDR2 FQGNSA. The CDR3 is 17 amino acids. CDR3 sequence reads: CASSLRAGGISGNTIYF. In nucleotides, the CDR3 is TGTGCCAGCAGCCTCCGGGCAGGGGGCATCTCTGGAAACACCATATATTTT.